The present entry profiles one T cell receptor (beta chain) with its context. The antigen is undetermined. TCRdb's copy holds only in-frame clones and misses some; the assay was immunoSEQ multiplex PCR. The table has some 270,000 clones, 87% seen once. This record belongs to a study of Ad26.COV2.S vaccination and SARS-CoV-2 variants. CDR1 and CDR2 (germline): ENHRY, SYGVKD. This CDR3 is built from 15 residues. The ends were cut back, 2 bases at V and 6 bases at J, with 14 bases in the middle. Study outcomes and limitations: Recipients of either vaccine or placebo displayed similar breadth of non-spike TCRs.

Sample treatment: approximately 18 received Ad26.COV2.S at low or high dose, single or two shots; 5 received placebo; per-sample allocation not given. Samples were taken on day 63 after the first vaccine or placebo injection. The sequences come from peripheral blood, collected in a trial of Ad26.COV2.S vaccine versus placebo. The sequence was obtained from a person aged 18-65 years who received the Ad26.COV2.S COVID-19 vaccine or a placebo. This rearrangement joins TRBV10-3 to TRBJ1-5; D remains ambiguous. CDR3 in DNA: TGTGCCATCAGTGAGCCCGGACCGACCGGTCAGCCCCAGCATTTT. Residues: CAISEPGPTGQPQHF.